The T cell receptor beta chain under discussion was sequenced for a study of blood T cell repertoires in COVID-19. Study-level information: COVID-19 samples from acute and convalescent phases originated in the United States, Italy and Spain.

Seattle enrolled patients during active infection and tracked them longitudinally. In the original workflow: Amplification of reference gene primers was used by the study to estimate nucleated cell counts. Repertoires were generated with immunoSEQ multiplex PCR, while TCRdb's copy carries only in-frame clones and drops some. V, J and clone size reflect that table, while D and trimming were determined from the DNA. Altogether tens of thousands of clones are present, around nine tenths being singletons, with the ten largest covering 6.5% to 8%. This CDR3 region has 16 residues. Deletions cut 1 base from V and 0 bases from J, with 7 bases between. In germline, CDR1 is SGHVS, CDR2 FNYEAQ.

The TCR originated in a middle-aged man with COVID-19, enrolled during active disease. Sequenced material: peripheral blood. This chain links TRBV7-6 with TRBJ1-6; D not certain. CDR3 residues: CASSLGSSSYNSPLHF. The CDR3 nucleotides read TGTGCCAGCAGCTTAGGGTCTAGCTCCTATAATTCACCCCTCCACTTT.